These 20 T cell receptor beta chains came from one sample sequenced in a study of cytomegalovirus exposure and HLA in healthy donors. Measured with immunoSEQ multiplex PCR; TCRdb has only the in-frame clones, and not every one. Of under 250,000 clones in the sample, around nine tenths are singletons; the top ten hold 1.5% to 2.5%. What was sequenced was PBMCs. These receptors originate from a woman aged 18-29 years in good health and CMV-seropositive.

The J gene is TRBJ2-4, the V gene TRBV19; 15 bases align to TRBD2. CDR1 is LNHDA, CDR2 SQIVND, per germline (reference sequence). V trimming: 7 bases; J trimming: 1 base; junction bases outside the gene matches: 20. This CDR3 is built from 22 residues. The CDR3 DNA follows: TGTGCCAGTACCCTATACCCGGGACTAGCGGGAGGCGAATGGGGGGCCAAAAACATTCAGTACTTC. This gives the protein CASTLYPGLAGGEWGAKNIQYF.

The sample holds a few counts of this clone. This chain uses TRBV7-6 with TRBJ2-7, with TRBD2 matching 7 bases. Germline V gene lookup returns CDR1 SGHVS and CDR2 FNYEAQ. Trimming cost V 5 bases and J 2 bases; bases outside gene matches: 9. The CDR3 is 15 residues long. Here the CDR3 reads CASSPERSGPYEQYF. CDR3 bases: TGTGCCAGCAGCCCTGAGCGTAGCGGGCCCTACGAGCAGTACTTC.

CDR3: CASTDFSGSGRGEQYF. CDR3 nucleotides: TGTGCCAGCACCGACTTTTCTGGTAGCGGGAGAGGCGAGCAGTACTTC. The chain uses TRBV7-2 and TRBJ2-7; 9 nucleotides agree with TRBD2. Trimming took 7 bases from V and 6 from J; bases not matched to a gene: 16. The CDR3 sequence is 16 residues long. In germline, CDR1 is SGHTA, CDR2 FQGNSA.

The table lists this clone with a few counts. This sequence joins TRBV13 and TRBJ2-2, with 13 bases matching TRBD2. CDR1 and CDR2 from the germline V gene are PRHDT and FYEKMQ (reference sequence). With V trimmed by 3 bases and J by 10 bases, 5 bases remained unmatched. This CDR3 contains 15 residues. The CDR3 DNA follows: TGTGCCAGCAGCTTTAGGACTAGCGGGAGTAAGGAGCTGTTTTTT. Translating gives CASSFRTSGSKELFF. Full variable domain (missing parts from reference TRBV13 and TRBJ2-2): AAGVIQSPRHLIKEKRETATLKCYPIPRHDTVYWYQQGPGQDPQFLISFYEKMQSDKGSIPDRFSAQQFSDYHSELNMSSLELGDSALYFCASSFRTSGSKELFFGEGSRLTVL.

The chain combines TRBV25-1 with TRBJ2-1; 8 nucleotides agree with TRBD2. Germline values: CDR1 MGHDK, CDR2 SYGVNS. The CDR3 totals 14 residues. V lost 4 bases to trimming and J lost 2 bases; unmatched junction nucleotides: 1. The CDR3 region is CASSGLATYNEQFF. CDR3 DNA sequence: TGTGCCAGCAGTGGACTAGCGACCTACAATGAGCAGTTCTTC. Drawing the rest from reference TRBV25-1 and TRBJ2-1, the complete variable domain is EADIYQTPRYLVIGTGKKITLECSQTMGHDKMYWYQQDPGMELHLIHYSYGVNSTEKGDLSSESTVSRIRTEHFPLTLESARPSHTSQYLCASSGLATYNEQFFGPGTRLTVL.

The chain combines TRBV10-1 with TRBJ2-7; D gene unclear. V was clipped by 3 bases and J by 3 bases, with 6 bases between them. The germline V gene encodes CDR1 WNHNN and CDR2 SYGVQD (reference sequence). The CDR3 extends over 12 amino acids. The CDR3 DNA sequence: TGCGCCAGCAGTGACTACAGCTACGAGCAGTACTTC. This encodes CASSDYSYEQYF.

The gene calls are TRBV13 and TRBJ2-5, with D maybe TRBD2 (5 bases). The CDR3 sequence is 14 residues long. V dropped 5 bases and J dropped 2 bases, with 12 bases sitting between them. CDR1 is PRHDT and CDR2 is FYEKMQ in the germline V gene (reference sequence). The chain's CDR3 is CASSRERTQETQYF. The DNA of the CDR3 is TGTGCCAGCAGCCGAGAACGGACTCAAGAGACCCAGTACTTC.

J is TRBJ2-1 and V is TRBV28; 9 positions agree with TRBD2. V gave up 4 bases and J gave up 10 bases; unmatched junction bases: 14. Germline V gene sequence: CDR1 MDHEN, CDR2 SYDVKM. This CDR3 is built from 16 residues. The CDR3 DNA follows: TGTGCCAGCAGTTCTCCGGAGACTAGCGGTTCTTTCGAGCAGTTCTTC. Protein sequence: CASSSPETSGSFEQFF.

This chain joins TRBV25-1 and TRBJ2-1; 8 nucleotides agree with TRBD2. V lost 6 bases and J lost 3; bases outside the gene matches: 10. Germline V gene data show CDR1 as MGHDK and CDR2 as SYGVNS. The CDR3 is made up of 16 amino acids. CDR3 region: CASSQTPAGDYNEQFF. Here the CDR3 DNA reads TGTGCCAGCAGCCAAACCCCAGCGGGAGACTACAATGAGCAGTTCTTC.

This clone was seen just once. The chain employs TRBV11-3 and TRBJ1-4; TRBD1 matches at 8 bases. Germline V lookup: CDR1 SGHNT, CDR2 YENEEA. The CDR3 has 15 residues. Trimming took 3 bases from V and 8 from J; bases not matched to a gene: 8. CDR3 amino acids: CASSFRSGGAEKLFF. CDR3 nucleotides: TGTGCCAGCAGCTTTAGGTCAGGGGGCGCGGAAAAACTGTTTTTT.

CDR3 protein: CASSLEGGGRTEAFF. In nucleotides, the CDR3 is TGTGCCAGCAGCCTGGAGGGGGGAGGGCGAACTGAAGCTTTCTTT. The genes are TRBV5-4 and TRBJ1-1; D perhaps matches TRBD1 (6 bases). The CDR3 has 15 residues. V shed 4 bases and J shed 5 bases, with 18 bases lying between them. From germline, CDR1 is SGHNT and CDR2 YYREEE (reference sequence).

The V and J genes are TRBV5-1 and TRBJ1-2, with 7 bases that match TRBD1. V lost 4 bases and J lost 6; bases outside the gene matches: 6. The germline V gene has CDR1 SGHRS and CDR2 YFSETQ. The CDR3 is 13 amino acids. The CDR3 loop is CASSPGTADGYTF. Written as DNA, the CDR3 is TGCGCCAGCAGCCCAGGGACAGCTGATGGCTACACCTTC.

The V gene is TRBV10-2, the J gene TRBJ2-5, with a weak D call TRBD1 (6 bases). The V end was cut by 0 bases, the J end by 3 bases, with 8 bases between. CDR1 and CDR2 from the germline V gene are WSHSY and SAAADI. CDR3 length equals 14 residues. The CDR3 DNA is TGCGCCAGCAGTGAGTCTAACAGGGAAGAGACCCAGTACTTC. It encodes CASSESNREETQYF.

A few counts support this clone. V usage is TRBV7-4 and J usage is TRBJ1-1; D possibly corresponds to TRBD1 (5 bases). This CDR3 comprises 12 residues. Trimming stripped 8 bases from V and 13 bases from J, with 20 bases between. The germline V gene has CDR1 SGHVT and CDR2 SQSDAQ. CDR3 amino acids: CASAQAGQDIFF. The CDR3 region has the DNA TGTGCCAGCGCACAAGCGGGGCAGGATATTTTCTTT.

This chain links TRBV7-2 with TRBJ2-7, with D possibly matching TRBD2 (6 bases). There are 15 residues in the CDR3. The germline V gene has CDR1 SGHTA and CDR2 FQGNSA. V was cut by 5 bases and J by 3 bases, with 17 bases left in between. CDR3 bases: TGTGCCAGCAGCGGAACCTTCGGACTACGCTACGAGCAGTACTTC. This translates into CASSGTFGLRYEQYF.

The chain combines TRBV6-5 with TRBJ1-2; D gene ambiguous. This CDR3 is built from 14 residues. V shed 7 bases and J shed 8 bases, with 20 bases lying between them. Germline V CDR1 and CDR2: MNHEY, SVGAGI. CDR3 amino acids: CASTTMGGFDGYTF. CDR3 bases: TGTGCCAGCACCACTATGGGAGGGTTCGACGGCTACACCTTC.

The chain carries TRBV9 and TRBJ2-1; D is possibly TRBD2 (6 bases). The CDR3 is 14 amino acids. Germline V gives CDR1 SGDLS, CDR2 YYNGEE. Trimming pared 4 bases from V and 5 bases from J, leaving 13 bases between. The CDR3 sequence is CASSSETSNNEQFF. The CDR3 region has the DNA TGTGCCAGCAGCTCTGAGACTAGTAACAATGAGCAGTTCTTC.

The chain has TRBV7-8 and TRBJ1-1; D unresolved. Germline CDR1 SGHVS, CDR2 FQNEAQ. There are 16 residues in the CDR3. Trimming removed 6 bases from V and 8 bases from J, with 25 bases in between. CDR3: CASSEEVRETPAEAFF. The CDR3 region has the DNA TGTGCCAGCAGTGAGGAGGTACGGGAGACTCCGGCGGAAGCTTTCTTT.

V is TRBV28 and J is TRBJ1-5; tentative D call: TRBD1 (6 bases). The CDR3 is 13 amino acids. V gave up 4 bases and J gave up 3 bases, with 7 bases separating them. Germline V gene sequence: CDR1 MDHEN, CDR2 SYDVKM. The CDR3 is CASSWTDNQPQHF. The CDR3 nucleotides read TGTGCCAGCAGTTGGACAGACAATCAGCCCCAGCATTTT.

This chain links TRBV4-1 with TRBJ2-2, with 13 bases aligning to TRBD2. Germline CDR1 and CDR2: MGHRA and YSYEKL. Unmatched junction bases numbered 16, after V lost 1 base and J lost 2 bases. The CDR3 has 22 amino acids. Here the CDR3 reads CASSQGTLLPRTSGSNTGELFF. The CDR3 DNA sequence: TGCGCCAGCAGCCAAGGAACTCTCCTCCCCCGGACTAGCGGGAGTAACACCGGGGAGCTGTTTTTT.